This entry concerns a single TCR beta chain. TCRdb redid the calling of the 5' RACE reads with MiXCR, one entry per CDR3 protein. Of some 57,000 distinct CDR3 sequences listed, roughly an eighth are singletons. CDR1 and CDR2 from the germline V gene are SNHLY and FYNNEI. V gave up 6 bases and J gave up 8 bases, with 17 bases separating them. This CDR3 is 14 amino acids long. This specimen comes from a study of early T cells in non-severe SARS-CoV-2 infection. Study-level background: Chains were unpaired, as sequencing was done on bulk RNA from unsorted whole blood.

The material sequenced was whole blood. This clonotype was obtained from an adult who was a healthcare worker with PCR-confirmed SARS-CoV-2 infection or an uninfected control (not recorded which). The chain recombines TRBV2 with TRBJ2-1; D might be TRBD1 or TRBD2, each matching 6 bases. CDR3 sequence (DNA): TGTGCCAGCAGAGGGGGGCTAGCATCAGATGAGCAGTTCTTC. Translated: CASRGGLASDEQFF. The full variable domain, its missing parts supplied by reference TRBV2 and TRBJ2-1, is EPEVTQTPSHQVTQMGQEVILRCVPISNHLYFYWYRQILGQKVEFLVSFYNNEISEKSEIFDDQFSVERPDGSNFTLKIRSTKLEDSAMYFCASRGGLASDEQFFGPGTRLTVL.